The 9 T cell receptor beta chains reported below all come from one sample, sequenced in a study of cytomegalovirus exposure and HLA in healthy donors. The study ran its PCR with 60 Vbeta and 13 Jbeta primers. Produced via immunoSEQ multiplex PCR; TCRdb's table is partial and in-frame only. The sample shows roughly 130,000 clones, about two thirds of them seen only once. Sequenced input: PBMCs. The receptors derive from a woman aged 55-69 years in good health and CMV-seropositive.

The chain recombines TRBV6-1 with TRBJ1-6; no firm D call. V gave up 4 bases and J gave up 4 bases, with 14 bases separating them. Germline values: CDR1 MNHNS, CDR2 SASEGT. The CDR3 loop spans 16 amino acids. The CDR3 region is CASSGDPPVYNSPLHF. The CDR3 DNA follows: TGTGCCAGCAGTGGAGATCCCCCCGTTTATAATTCACCCCTCCACTTT.

V usage is TRBV5-6 and J usage is TRBJ1-2; 7 bases match TRBD1. Germline V gives CDR1 SGHDT, CDR2 YYEEEE. There are 13 residues in the CDR3. V lost 6 bases and J lost 0; bases outside the gene matches: 2. The CDR3 DNA is TGTGCCAGCACCGGGACAGCTAACTATGGCTACACCTTC. Its protein product is CASTGTANYGYTF.

The CDR3 reads CASSFWGRLEGSEAFF. As DNA, the CDR3 is TGCGCCAGCAGCTTTTGGGGTCGGTTGGAGGGCTCTGAAGCTTTCTTT. This sequence joins TRBV5-1 and TRBJ1-1; D is undetermined. Germline V gene lookup returns CDR1 SGHRS and CDR2 YFSETQ. The V end was cut by 2 bases, the J end by 6 bases, with 20 bases between. CDR3 size: 16 residues.

The chain couples TRBV5-4 to TRBJ2-1; TRBD2 agrees at 13 bases. The CDR3 spans 15 residues. With V trimmed by 3 bases and J by 10 bases, 7 bases remained unmatched. Germline V gives CDR1 SGHNT, CDR2 YYREEE (reference sequence). DNA for the CDR3: TGTGCCAGCAGCTATACTAGCGGGGGGGCTCGGGAGCAGTTCTTC. This sequence encodes CASSYTSGGAREQFF.

Concerning this clone itself: One end of the junction does not line up with germline, which may come from a read error. This sequence joins TRBV7-9 and TRBJ2-7, with TRBD1 matching over 9 bases. This CDR3 comprises 19 residues. From germline, CDR1 is SEHNR and CDR2 FQNEAQ (reference sequence). CDR3 bases: TGTTCCAGCAGCACCCCGGTGAGGACAGGGGTTTCCCCGGCCTACGAGCAGTACTTC. Its translation: CSSSTPVRTGVSPAYEQYF.

In DNA, the CDR3 is TGCGCCAGCTCCGGGGACAGGGGGGATTATGGCTACACCTTC. Amino acids: CASSGDRGDYGYTF. V is TRBV5-1 and J is TRBJ1-2; 11 bases fit TRBD1. Trimming took 7 bases from V and 5 from J; bases not matched to a gene: 7. The CDR3 spans 14 residues. Germline CDR1 reads SGHRS; CDR2 reads YFSETQ. Looking up the rest from reference TRBV5-1 and TRBJ1-2 gives the full variable domain: KAGVTQTPRYLIKTRGQQVTLSCSPISGHRSVSWYQQTPGQGLQFLFEYFSETQRNKGNFPGRFSGRQFSNSRSEMNVSTLELGDSALYLCASSGDRGDYGYTFGSGTRLTVV.

The rearrangement links TRBV13 to TRBJ2-7; TRBD1 might be the D (6 bases). The CDR3 totals 15 residues. Germline values: CDR1 PRHDT, CDR2 FYEKMQ (reference sequence). Trimming removed 3 bases from V and 6 bases from J, with 18 bases in between. The CDR3 DNA reads as TGTGCCAGCAGCTTGCCCCAGGGGATTGGATCCGAGCAGTACTTC. Protein: CASSLPQGIGSEQYF. The variable domain in full, completed from reference TRBV13 and TRBJ2-7, reads AAGVIQSPRHLIKEKRETATLKCYPIPRHDTVYWYQQGPGQDPQFLISFYEKMQSDKGSIPDRFSAQQFSDYHSELNMSSLELGDSALYFCASSLPQGIGSEQYFGPGTRLTVT.

The count of this clone is one. The V gene is TRBV7-9, the J gene TRBJ1-1; D possibly corresponds to TRBD1 (6 bases). Trimming stripped 4 bases from V and 1 base from J, with 22 bases between. The CDR3 length is 18 residues. CDR1 is SEHNR and CDR2 is FQNEAQ in the germline V gene (reference sequence). The CDR3 DNA reads as TGTGCCAGCAGCTCGAAATTACAGGGTGCCTTGAAGAACACTGAAGCTTTCTTT. Its translation: CASSSKLQGALKNTEAFF.

J is TRBJ1-5 and V is TRBV5-1; a possible D gene is TRBD1 (5 bases). V was pared by 2 bases and J by 4 bases, with 10 bases between. CDR1 is SGHRS, CDR2 YFSETQ, per germline. The length of the CDR3 is 14 residues. This CDR3 reads CASSFDSPNQPQHF. The CDR3 DNA follows: TGCGCCAGCAGCTTTGACAGTCCGAATCAGCCCCAGCATTTT.